These 27 T cell receptor beta chains came from one sample sequenced in a study of T cells expressing NK-cell markers. TCRdb reprocessed the 5' RACE reads, keeping one entry per CDR3 protein, no DNA. The sample table sets out about 380,000 distinct CDR3 sequences. The sequenced sample was blood T cells: a sorted CD56 or NKG2C T cell subset, CD4+ or CD8+ T cells, or bulk PBMC T cells (not recorded which). The origin of the receptors is a man aged 18-70 years in good health.

The rearrangement links TRBV5-4 to TRBJ1-1; TCRdb's D call of TRBD1 is untestable without DNA. This CDR3 is built from 14 residues. Germline-derived CDR1 and CDR2 are SGHNT and YYREEE (reference sequence). The CDR3 protein is CASSLAVTPRRAFF.

This rearrangement joins TRBV6-2 or TRBV6-3 to TRBJ2-3; TCRdb's D call of TRBD2 is untestable without DNA. The CDR3 is 15 residues long. Germline V gene data show CDR1 as MNHEY and CDR2 as SVGEGT. The CDR3 is CASNQNGWEGDTQYF.

This chain connects TRBV7-2 to TRBJ1-1; without DNA, the TCRdb call of TRBD1 cannot be checked. Germline V gives CDR1 SGHTA, CDR2 FQGNSA. There are 13 residues in the CDR3. The CDR3 is CASSWTGWTEAFF. Combining the CDR3 with reference TRBV7-2 and TRBJ1-1 gives the whole variable domain GAGVSQSPSNKVTEKGKDVELRCDPISGHTALYWYRQSLGQGLEFLIYFQGNSAPDKSGLPSDRFSAERTGGSVSTLTIQRTQQEDSAVYLCASSWTGWTEAFFGQGTRLTVV.

CDR3 sequence reads: CASSFIGINTEAFF. The chain recombines TRBV12-3 or TRBV12-4 with TRBJ1-1. This CDR3 is built from 14 residues.

This chain joins TRBV20-1 and TRBJ2-2. CDR1 and CDR2 (germline): DFQATT, SNEGSKA (reference sequence). There are 17 residues in the CDR3. The CDR3 protein is CSARDPGRAAVAGELFF.

The J gene is TRBJ2-3, the V gene TRBV10-3; the TCRdb call, TRBD2, lacks DNA for checking. CDR1 and CDR2 (germline): ENHRY, SYGVKD. The CDR3 length is 14 residues. The CDR3 spells CAISPSGGGDTQYF.

The chain uses TRBV2 and TRBJ2-1; TCRdb's D call of TRBD1 is untestable without DNA. Looked up from germline, CDR1 is SNHLY and CDR2 is FYNNEI. This CDR3 region has 15 residues. The CDR3 protein is CASSFPTFSYNEQFF.

The chain joins TRBV7-2 to TRBJ2-7; TCRdb designates TRBD1, a call that cannot be tested without DNA. Germline lookup yields CDR1 SGHTA and CDR2 FQGNSA. This CDR3 contains 13 residues. The chain's CDR3 is CASSYPQGSEQYF.

This chain connects TRBV5-1 to TRBJ2-1; TCRdb selects TRBD2, and the lack of DNA leaves this call unchecked. The CDR3 has 15 amino acids. Germline assignment: CDR1 SGHRS and CDR2 YFSETQ. CDR3 in amino acids: CASSSGPGGSLEQFF.

This sequence joins TRBV12-3 or TRBV12-4 and TRBJ1-1. The CDR3 contains 14 residues. This chain's CDR3 is CASSPVVAGTEAFF.

The chain employs TRBV12-3 or TRBV12-4 and TRBJ2-4; there is no DNA to check the TCRdb D call of TRBD2. The CDR3 length is 15 residues. This CDR3 reads CASSFGGLAKNIQYF.

This rearrangement joins TRBV7-8 to TRBJ2-1. The CDR3 is 17 residues long. Germline assignment: CDR1 SGHVS and CDR2 FQNEAQ. This chain's CDR3 is CASSLARFMGQYNEQFF.

The genes are TRBV2 and TRBJ1-6; TCRdb returns TRBD1, unconfirmable since there is no DNA. The germline CDR1 and CDR2 sequences are SNHLY and FYNNEI. The CDR3 runs 14 residues. The CDR3 is CASRVDSYNSPLHF.

The rearrangement links TRBV11-3 to TRBJ2-2. This CDR3 is 13 amino acids long. Germline values: CDR1 SGHNT, CDR2 YENEEA. CDR3 sequence reads: CASSLVFTGELFF.

The chain carries TRBV20-1 and TRBJ2-7. This CDR3 spans 12 amino acids. Germline-derived CDR1 and CDR2 are DFQATT and SNEGSKA (reference sequence). CDR3: CSARGARREQYF.

The V call is TRBV6-1, the J call TRBJ1-6; lacking DNA, the TRBD1 call made by TCRdb goes unchecked. The V gene's germline CDR1 is MNHNS and CDR2 SASEGT. The CDR3 loop spans 15 amino acids. CDR3 sequence reads: CASTYGRTDNSPLHF.

The chain carries TRBV6-5 and TRBJ1-2. The CDR3 is made up of 14 amino acids. CDR1 is MNHEY, CDR2 SVGAGI, per germline. CDR3 in amino acids: CASSYSSRLGSYTF.

This chain joins TRBV9 and TRBJ1-2; lacking DNA, the TRBD1 call made by TCRdb goes unchecked. The CDR3 is made up of 15 amino acids. Germline loops: CDR1 SGDLS, CDR2 YYNGEE. CDR3 residues: CASSVALTQGGGYTF.

The chain joins TRBV6-5 to TRBJ1-2. There are 11 residues in the CDR3. Germline lookup yields CDR1 MNHEY and CDR2 SVGAGI. The CDR3 sequence is CASGSDYGYTF.

V gene TRBV5-1 combines with J gene TRBJ2-1; TCRdb picks TRBD2, but there is no DNA to check that call. In germline, CDR1 is SGHRS, CDR2 YFSETQ. The CDR3 spans 12 residues. This chain's CDR3 is CASNRLAGEQFF.

The CDR3 protein is CATEEGSNQPQHF. V gene TRBV7-9 combines with J gene TRBJ1-5. From germline, CDR1 is SEHNR and CDR2 FQNEAQ (reference sequence). This CDR3 spans 13 amino acids.

V is TRBV2 and J is TRBJ1-5. The CDR3 runs to 15 residues. From germline, CDR1 is SNHLY and CDR2 FYNNEI. The CDR3 is CASRGSHGSNQPQHF.

The chain uses TRBV24-1 and TRBJ2-3; the TCRdb D gene call, TRBD2, has no DNA to confirm it. Germline values: CDR1 KGHDR, CDR2 SFDVKD. The CDR3 spans 18 residues. The CDR3: CATSDSRLAGGHTDTQYF.

The chain couples TRBV3-1 to TRBJ1-1; TCRdb gives TRBD1 as the D gene, but with no DNA this cannot be confirmed. The CDR3 has 14 amino acids. Per the germline V gene, CDR1 is LGHDT and CDR2 is YNNKEL (reference sequence). CDR3 amino acids: CASSQKGARTEAFF.

This chain joins TRBV4-2 and TRBJ2-2; TCRdb proposes TRBD1, but this gene call is untestable without DNA. Germline CDR1 and CDR2: LGHNA and YNFKEQ. The CDR3 has 14 amino acids. The CDR3 here is CASSQNRGTGELFF.

The rearrangement joins TRBV28 to TRBJ2-7; TCRdb's D gene call, TRBD1, goes unchecked for lack of DNA. Germline CDR1 is MDHEN and CDR2 is SYDVKM. This CDR3 contains 14 residues. CDR3 residues: CATSPKLGPYEQYF.

The chain uses TRBV12-5 and TRBJ2-5; the TCRdb D gene call, TRBD2, has no DNA to confirm it. The V gene's germline CDR1 is LGHNT and CDR2 FRNRAP. The CDR3 covers 15 residues. The CDR3 loop reads CASGSGTTSQETQYF. Drawing the rest from reference TRBV12-5 and TRBJ2-5, the complete variable domain is DARVTQTPRHKVTEMGQEVTMRCQPILGHNTVFWYRQTMMQGLELLAYFRNRAPLDDSGMPKDRFSAEMPDATLATLKIQPSEPRDSAVYFCASGSGTTSQETQYFGPGTRLLVL.